This entry describes one T cell receptor beta chain. Assay: immunoSEQ multiplex PCR; the TCRdb copy retains only in-frame clones and omits some. The table records around 130,000 clones, 75% to 85% of them present only once. The data are from a study of blood T cell repertoires in COVID-19. Study-level background: Specimens from acute and convalescent COVID-19 originated in the United States, Italy and Spain. PBMCs, B-cell-depleted T cells, or T cells provided the cDNA or gDNA that made up the material.

Germline V gives CDR1 KGHSH, CDR2 LQKENI. CDR3 length: 15 residues. V lost 6 bases, J lost 0 bases, and 12 bases lay in between. This chain links TRBV18 with TRBJ1-3; D is unresolved. The sequencing sample was made of peripheral blood. The sequence derives from a man older than 75 with acute or convalescent COVID-19. CDR3 nucleotide sequence: TGTGCCAGCTCCCGCGGCGCACACTCTGGAAACACCATATATTTT. As protein: CASSRGAHSGNTIYF.